This T cell receptor (beta chain) was profiled in a study of T cells in Graves' hyperthyroidism and ophthalmopathy. Out of over 7.5 ml of fresh peripheral blood came the PBMCs. The CDR3 runs to 15 residues. Germline assignment: CDR1 MGHRA and CDR2 YSYEKL. Trimming cost V 3 bases and J 0 bases, with 9 bases left between them. This clonotype has ten or more counts. Researchers amplified the TCR beta CDR3 regions from RNA transcripts. The TCR CDR3 first-round RT-PCR relied on the HTBI primer set. MiXCR was run by TCRdb on the multiplex PCR reads, yielding one entry per CDR3 protein. The table has about 380,000 distinct CDR3 sequences, approximately 17% seen once.

Material for sequencing was blood. This sequence joins TRBV4-1 and TRBJ1-5; D uncertain. The clonotype comes from a man between 18 and 35 years old with Graves' ophthalmopathy. CDR3 region: CASSQGQHSNQPQHF. Written as DNA, the CDR3 is TGCGCCAGCAGCCAGGGCCAGCATAGCAATCAGCCCCAGCATTTT.